This T cell receptor (beta chain) originates from a study of control samples from healthy donors and cancer patients. Repertoires were generated with immunoSEQ multiplex PCR, while TCRdb's copy carries only in-frame clones and drops some. The sample lists about 98,000 clones, roughly four fifths occurring once. V dropped 6 bases and J dropped 2 bases, with 11 bases sitting between them. Germline-derived CDR1 and CDR2 are MNHEY and SVGAGI. This CDR3 has 13 residues. The rearrangement uses TRBV6-5 and TRBJ2-7; D is undetermined. The TCR sequence derives from a man aged 55 to 70 in good health. Sequencing used blood. CDR3 sequence (DNA): TGTGCCAGCAGCCCCGCACGCCCCTACGAGCAGTACTTC. Its protein product is CASSPARPYEQYF.